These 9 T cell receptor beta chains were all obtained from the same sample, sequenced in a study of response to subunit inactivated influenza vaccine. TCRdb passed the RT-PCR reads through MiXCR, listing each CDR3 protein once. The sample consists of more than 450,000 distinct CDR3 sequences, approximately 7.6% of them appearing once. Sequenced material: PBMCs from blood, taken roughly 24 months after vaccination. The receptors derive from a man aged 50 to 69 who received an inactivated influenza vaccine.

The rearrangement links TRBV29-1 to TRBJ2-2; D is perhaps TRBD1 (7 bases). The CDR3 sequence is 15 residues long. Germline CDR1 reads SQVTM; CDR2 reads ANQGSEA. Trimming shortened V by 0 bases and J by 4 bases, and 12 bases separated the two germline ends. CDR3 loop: CSVEEYRGGTGELFF. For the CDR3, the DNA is TGCAGCGTTGAAGAATACAGGGGAGGCACCGGGGAGCTGTTTTTT.

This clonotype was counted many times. The CDR3 reads CASNRAPSSYNEQFF. The CDR3 DNA reads as TGTGCCAGCAATCGGGCCCCAAGCTCCTACAATGAGCAGTTCTTC. The genes are TRBV11-2 and TRBJ2-1; no clear D. CDR1 is SGHAT, CDR2 FQNNGV, per germline. This CDR3 is 15 amino acids long. The V gene lost 7 bases and the J gene lost 0 bases, with 13 bases spanning the gap.

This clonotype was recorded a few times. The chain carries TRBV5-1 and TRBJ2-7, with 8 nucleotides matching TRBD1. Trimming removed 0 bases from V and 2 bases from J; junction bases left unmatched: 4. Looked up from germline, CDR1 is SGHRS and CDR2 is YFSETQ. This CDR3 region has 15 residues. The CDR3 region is CASSLAPGGTYEQYF. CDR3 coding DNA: TGCGCCAGCAGCTTGGCTCCAGGGGGCACCTACGAGCAGTACTTC.

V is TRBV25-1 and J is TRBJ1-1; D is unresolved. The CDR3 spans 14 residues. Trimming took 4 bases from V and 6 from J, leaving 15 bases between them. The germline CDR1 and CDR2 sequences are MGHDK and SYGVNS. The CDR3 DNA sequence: TGTGCCAGCAGTGCCCCTGGGTGGAGCTCTGAAGCTTTCTTT. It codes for CASSAPGWSSEAFF.

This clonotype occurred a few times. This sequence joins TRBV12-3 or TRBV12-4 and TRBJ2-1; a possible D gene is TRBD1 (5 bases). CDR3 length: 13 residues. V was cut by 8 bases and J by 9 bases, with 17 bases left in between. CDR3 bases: TGTGCCAGCTCACCAGGGTTAGCTGGTGAGCAGTTCTTC. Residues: CASSPGLAGEQFF.

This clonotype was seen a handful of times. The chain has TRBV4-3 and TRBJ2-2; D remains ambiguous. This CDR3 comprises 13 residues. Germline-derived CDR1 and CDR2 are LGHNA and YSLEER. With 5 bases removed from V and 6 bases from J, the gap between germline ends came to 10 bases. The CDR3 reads CASSSIPPGELFF. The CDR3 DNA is TGCGCCAGCAGCTCTATACCTCCCGGGGAGCTGTTTTTT.

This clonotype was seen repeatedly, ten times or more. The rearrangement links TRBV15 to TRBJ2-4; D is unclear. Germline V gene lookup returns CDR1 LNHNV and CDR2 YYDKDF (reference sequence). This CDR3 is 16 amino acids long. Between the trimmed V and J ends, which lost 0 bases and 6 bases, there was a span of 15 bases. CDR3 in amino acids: CATSRDKGFRSNIQYF. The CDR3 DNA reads TGTGCCACCAGCAGAGATAAGGGCTTCAGATCAAACATTCAGTACTTC.

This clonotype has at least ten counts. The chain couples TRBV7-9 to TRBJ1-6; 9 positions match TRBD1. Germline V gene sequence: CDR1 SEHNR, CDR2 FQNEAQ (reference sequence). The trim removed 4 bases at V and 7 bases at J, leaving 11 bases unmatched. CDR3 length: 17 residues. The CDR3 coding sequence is TGTGCCAGCAGCTCGAAACAGGGGGCGTCTCTCAATTCACCCCTCCACTTT. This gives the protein CASSSKQGASLNSPLHF.

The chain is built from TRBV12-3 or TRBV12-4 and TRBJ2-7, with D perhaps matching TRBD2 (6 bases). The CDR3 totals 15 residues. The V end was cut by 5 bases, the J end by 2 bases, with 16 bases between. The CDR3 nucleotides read TGTGCCAGCAGTGGAGGGGCAGGGATAACCTACGAGCAGTACTTC. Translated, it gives CASSGGAGITYEQYF.